The 17 T cell receptor beta chains in this list originate from one sample, sequenced in a study of blood T cell repertoires in COVID-19. The repertoire was sequenced with immunoSEQ multiplex PCR; TCRdb's copy has only in-frame clones and lacks some. The data contain 68,000 or so clones, 60% to 85% of them seen just once; the ten biggest clones take up roughly 20%. Sequencing input: peripheral blood. Receptor source: a human donor in a cohort sampled during active COVID-19.

This sequence joins TRBV9 and TRBJ2-7; TRBD1 matches at 9 bases. CDR3 length equals 15 residues. Germline CDR1 and CDR2: SGDLS and YYNGEE. V lost 0 bases, J lost 4 bases, and 5 bases stayed unmatched. The CDR3 DNA follows: TGTGCCAGCAGCGTAGACGGGACAGGGACATACGAGCAGTACTTC. This codes for CASSVDGTGTYEQYF.

This sequence joins TRBV28 and TRBJ2-5; perhaps TRBD1 as D (6 bases). V was clipped by 8 bases and J by 2 bases, with 15 bases between them. The CDR3 has 14 residues. Germline CDR1 reads MDHEN; CDR2 reads SYDVKM. The CDR3 here is CASYRTVNQETQYF. The CDR3 DNA is TGTGCCAGCTACAGGACAGTCAATCAAGAGACCCAGTACTTC.

For the CDR3, the DNA is TGTGCCAGTTCTAAGGAAGACAGGGGTTTTCAGCCCCAGCATTTT. This encodes CASSKEDRGFQPQHF. The chain uses TRBV19 and TRBJ1-5; 8 nucleotides agree with TRBD1. The CDR3 consists of 15 residues. Trimming at V came to 8 bases and at J to 6 bases, leaving 12 bases not matched to a gene. Looked up from germline, CDR1 is LNHDA and CDR2 is SQIVND (reference sequence).

As DNA, the CDR3 is TGTGCCAGCTCACCAACGCGGGGGGCCACAGATACGCAGTATTTT. This encodes CASSPTRGATDTQYF. The chain has TRBV18 and TRBJ2-3, with TRBD2 identical over 8 bases. The junction had 3 bases not matched to a gene; V was cut back by 2 bases and J by 2 bases. Looked up from germline, CDR1 is KGHSH and CDR2 is LQKENI. This CDR3 region has 15 residues.

The chain joins TRBV5-8 to TRBJ2-2, with TRBD2 as a possible D gene (6 bases). The CDR3 totals 15 residues. CDR1 is SGHTS and CDR2 is YDEGEE in the germline V gene. The germline V and J ends were trimmed by 4 bases and 1 base, with 11 bases remaining between them. The CDR3 DNA reads TGTGCCAGCAGCACGGGACTTTGGAACACCGGGGAGCTGTTTTTT. Protein: CASSTGLWNTGELFF.

V gene TRBV4-1 combines with J gene TRBJ2-3, with a possible D match to TRBD1 (6 bases). V was pared by 0 bases and J by 4 bases, with 20 bases between. Per the germline V gene, CDR1 is MGHRA and CDR2 is YSYEKL. This CDR3 contains 18 residues. Here the CDR3 reads CASSQDGPFEGDPDTQYF. DNA for the CDR3: TGCGCCAGCAGCCAAGATGGTCCTTTTGAGGGGGATCCAGATACGCAGTATTTT.

V gene TRBV5-1 combines with J gene TRBJ2-3; 9 bases map to TRBD2. Germline CDR1 is SGHRS and CDR2 is YFSETQ. The CDR3 is 16 amino acids. The V gene end was trimmed by 4 bases and the J gene end by 4 bases; junction bases not matched to a gene: 10. The CDR3 region is CASSLGVAGDADTQYF. DNA of the CDR3: TGCGCCAGCAGCCTGGGGGTAGCGGGAGATGCAGATACGCAGTATTTT.

The genes are TRBV30 and TRBJ1-4; D is possibly TRBD1 (6 bases). The CDR3 contains 15 residues. Trimming pared 5 bases from V and 7 bases from J, leaving 20 bases between. CDR1 GTSNPN and CDR2 SVGIG come from the germline V gene (reference sequence). CDR3 bases: TGTGCCTGGTCCCCGGGCGCAGGGGCGGGTGAAAAACTGTTTTTT. This translates into CAWSPGAGAGEKLFF. Using reference TRBV30 and TRBJ1-4 for the parts outside the CDR3, the full variable domain is SQTIHQWPATLVQPVGSPLSLECTVEGTSNPNLYWYRQAAGRGLQLLFYSVGIGQISSEVPQNLSASRPQDRQFILSSKKLLLSDSGFYLCAWSPGAGAGEKLFFGSGTQLSVL.

This chain uses TRBV6-1 with TRBJ1-5; a weak D match, TRBD1 (6 bases). Germline values: CDR1 MNHNS, CDR2 SASEGT. The CDR3 is made up of 13 amino acids. V lost 1 base and J 8 bases, leaving 9 bases between the germline ends. CDR3 nucleotide sequence: TGTGCCAGCAGTGAAGACAGGGTTGAGCCCCAGCATTTT. It translates to CASSEDRVEPQHF.

This chain links TRBV10-2 with TRBJ1-6; a possible D gene is TRBD1 (5 bases). Trimming removed 4 bases from V and 9 bases from J, with 13 bases in between. The V gene's germline CDR1 is WSHSY and CDR2 SAAADI. This CDR3 has 14 amino acids. CDR3 nucleotide sequence: TGCGCCAGCAGTGCGACCGGGGGAGGTTCACCCCTCCACTTT. The encoded protein is CASSATGGGSPLHF.

For this clone: At one end the junction does not follow the germline gene, possibly because of a read error. V is TRBV20-1 and J is TRBJ2-7; a weak D match, TRBD2 (6 bases). The CDR3 spans 11 residues. Germline values: CDR1 DFQATT, CDR2 SNEGSKA (reference sequence). CDR3 sequence reads: CSAEERERVRF. CDR3 bases: TGCAGTGCTGAGGAAAGGGAGCGGGTCCGATTC.

CDR3 in amino acids: CATSNEPGQYNEQFF. CDR3 sequence (DNA): TGTGCCACCAGCAATGAACCGGGACAGTACAATGAGCAGTTCTTC. The chain links TRBV15 to TRBJ2-1; 7 bases map to TRBD1. The length of the CDR3 is 15 residues. CDR1 and CDR2 (germline): LNHNV, YYDKDF (reference sequence). V lost 4 bases, J lost 4 bases, and 7 bases stayed unmatched.

J is TRBJ2-7 and V is TRBV28; D is ambiguous. Germline V gene data show CDR1 as MDHEN and CDR2 as SYDVKM. V shed 5 bases and J shed 5 bases, with 16 bases lying between them. The CDR3 is 14 amino acids. In DNA, the CDR3 is TGTGCCAGCAGTCCCCGGCTAGTGATAGACGAGCAGTACTTC. Translated: CASSPRLVIDEQYF.

In its sample, this clone was seen a few times. The CDR3 loop is CASTYRGEAFF. The CDR3 region has the DNA TGTGCCAGCACCTACAGGGGTGAAGCTTTCTTT. The chain couples TRBV12-3 or TRBV12-4 to TRBJ1-1, with 7 nucleotides matching TRBD1. Trimming at V came to 7 bases and at J to 7 bases, leaving 3 bases not matched to a gene. This CDR3 region has 11 residues.

The table lists this clone with a count of one. This sequence joins TRBV5-1 and TRBJ2-5; the D gene is possibly TRBD2 (6 bases). Per the germline V gene, CDR1 is SGHRS and CDR2 is YFSETQ. With 4 bases removed from V and 0 bases from J, the gap between germline ends came to 13 bases. CDR3 length: 15 amino acids. CDR3 region: CASSLSKRDQETQYF. In DNA form, the CDR3 reads TGCGCCAGCAGCCTGTCTAAGCGGGACCAAGAGACCCAGTACTTC.

The CDR3 nucleotides are TGTGCCAGCAGCTCATACAGGGTGAGGGGATTTGGTGAGCAGTTCTTC. This translates into CASSSYRVRGFGEQFF. The chain has TRBV7-8 and TRBJ2-1, with D perhaps matching TRBD1 (6 bases). Deletions cut 4 bases from V and 9 bases from J, with 22 bases between. The germline V gene encodes CDR1 SGHVS and CDR2 FQNEAQ. The CDR3 length is 16 residues.

The V and J genes are TRBV7-8 and TRBJ1-2; D possibly corresponds to TRBD1 (6 bases). The V end lost 2 bases, the J end lost 2 bases, and 21 bases lay between the germline ends. Germline assignment: CDR1 SGHVS and CDR2 FQNEAQ. This CDR3 is built from 18 residues. The CDR3 spells CASSLIMPPRQANYGYTF. The CDR3 bases are TGTGCCAGCAGCTTAATAATGCCCCCCCGACAGGCCAACTATGGCTACACCTTC. Using reference TRBV7-8 and TRBJ1-2 for the parts outside the CDR3, the full variable domain is GAGVSQSPRYKVAKRGQDVALRCDPISGHVSLFWYQQALGQGPEFLTYFQNEAQLDKSGLPSDRFFAERPEGSVSTLKIQRTQQEDSAVYLCASSLIMPPRQANYGYTFGSGTRLTVV.